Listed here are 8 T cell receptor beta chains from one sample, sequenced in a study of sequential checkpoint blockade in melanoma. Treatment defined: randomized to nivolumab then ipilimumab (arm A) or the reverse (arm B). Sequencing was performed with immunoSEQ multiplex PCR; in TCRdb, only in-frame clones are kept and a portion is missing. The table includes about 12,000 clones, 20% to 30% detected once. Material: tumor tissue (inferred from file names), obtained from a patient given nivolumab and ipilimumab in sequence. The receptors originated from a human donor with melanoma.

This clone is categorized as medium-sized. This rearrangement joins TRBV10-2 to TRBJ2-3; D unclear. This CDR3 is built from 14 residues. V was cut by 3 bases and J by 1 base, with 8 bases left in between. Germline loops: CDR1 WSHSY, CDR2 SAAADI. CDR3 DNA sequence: TGCGCCAGCAGTGACAGCCTTCGCACAGATACGCAGTATTTT. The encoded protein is CASSDSLRTDTQYF.

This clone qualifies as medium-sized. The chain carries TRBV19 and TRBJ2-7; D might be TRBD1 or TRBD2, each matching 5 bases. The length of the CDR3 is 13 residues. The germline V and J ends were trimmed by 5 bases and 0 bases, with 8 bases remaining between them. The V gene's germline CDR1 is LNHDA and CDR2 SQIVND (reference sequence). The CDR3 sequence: CASSWGFSYEQYF. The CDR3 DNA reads TGTGCCAGTAGTTGGGGGTTCTCCTACGAGCAGTACTTC.

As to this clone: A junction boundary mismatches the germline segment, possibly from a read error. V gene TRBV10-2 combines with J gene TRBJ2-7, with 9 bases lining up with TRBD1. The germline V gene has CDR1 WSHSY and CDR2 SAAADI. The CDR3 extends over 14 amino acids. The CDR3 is CASSGGTGILRGLF. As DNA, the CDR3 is TGCGCCAGCAGTGGGGGGACAGGGATTCTTAGGGGTCTCTTC.

CDR3 region: CASSSLAGGPVTGELFF. In nucleotides, the CDR3 is TGTGCCAGCAGTTCCTTAGCGGGGGGGCCGGTCACCGGGGAGCTGTTTTTT. The rearrangement uses TRBV6-8 and TRBJ2-2, with 11 bases fitting TRBD2. Germline CDR1 and CDR2: MNHGY and SAAAGT. V was clipped by 4 bases and J by 4 bases; unmatched bases: 8. The CDR3 is 17 amino acids.

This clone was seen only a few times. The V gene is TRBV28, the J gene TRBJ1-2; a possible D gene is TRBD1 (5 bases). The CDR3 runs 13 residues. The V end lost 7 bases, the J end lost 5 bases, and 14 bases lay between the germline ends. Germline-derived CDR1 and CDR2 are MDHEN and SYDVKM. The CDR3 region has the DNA TGTGCCAGCACTGAGACAGTTACATATGGCTACACCTTC. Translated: CASTETVTYGYTF.

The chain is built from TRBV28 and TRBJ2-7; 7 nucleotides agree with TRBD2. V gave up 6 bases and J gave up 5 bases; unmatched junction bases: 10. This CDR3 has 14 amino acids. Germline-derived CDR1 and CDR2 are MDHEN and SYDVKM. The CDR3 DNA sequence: TGTGCCAGCAGCCCCCAGACTAGCCCCAACGAGCAGTACGTC. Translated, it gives CASSPQTSPNEQYV.

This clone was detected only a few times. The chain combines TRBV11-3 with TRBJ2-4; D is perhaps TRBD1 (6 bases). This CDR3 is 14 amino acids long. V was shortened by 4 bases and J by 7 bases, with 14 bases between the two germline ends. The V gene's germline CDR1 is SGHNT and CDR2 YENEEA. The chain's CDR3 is CASSSDSPRNIQYF. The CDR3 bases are TGTGCCAGCAGCTCGGACAGCCCAAGGAACATTCAGTACTTC.

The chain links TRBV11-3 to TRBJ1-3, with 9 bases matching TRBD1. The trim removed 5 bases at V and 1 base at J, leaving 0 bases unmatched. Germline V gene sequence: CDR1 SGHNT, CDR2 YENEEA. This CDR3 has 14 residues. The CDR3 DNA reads TGTGCCAGCAGCGACAGGGGGTCTGGAAACACCATATATTTT. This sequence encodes CASSDRGSGNTIYF.